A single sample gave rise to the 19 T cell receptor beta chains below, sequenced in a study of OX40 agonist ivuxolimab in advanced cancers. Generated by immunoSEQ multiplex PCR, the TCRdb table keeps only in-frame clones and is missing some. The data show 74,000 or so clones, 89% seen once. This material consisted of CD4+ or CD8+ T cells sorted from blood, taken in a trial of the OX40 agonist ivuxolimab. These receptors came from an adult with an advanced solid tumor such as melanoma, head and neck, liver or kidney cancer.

CDR3 loop: CASSSPLRRGGSYNEQFF. CDR3 coding DNA: TGTGCCAGCAGTTCCCCCCTCAGGAGGGGAGGCTCCTACAATGAGCAGTTCTTC. The chain couples TRBV27 to TRBJ2-1, with D perhaps TRBD2 (6 bases). CDR3 length equals 18 residues. V lost 4 bases and J lost 0, with 19 bases in between. Per the germline V gene, CDR1 is MNHEY and CDR2 is SMNVEV (reference sequence).

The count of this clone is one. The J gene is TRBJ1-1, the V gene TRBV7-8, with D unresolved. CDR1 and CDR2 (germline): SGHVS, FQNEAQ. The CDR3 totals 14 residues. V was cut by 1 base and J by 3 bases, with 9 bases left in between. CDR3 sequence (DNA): TGTGCCAGCAGCTTAGAACCGGGGTACACTGAAGCTTTCTTT. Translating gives CASSLEPGYTEAFF. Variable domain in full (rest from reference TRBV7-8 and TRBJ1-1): GAGVSQSPRYKVAKRGQDVALRCDPISGHVSLFWYQQALGQGPEFLTYFQNEAQLDKSGLPSDRFFAERPEGSVSTLKIQRTQQEDSAVYLCASSLEPGYTEAFFGQGTRLTVV.

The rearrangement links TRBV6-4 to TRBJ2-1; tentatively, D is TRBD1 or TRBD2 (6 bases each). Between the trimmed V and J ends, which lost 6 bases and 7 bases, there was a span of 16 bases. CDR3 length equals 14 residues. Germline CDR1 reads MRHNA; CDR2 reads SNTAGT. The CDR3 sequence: CASSERRGLNEQFF. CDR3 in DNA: TGTGCCAGCAGCGAACGGAGGGGGTTGAATGAGCAGTTCTTC.

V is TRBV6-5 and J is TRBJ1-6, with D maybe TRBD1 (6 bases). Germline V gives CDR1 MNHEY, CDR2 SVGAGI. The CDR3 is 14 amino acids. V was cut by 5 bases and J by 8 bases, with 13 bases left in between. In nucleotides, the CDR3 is TGTGCCAGCAGTCAGGGGATAGGAGATTCACCCCTCCACTTT. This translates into CASSQGIGDSPLHF.

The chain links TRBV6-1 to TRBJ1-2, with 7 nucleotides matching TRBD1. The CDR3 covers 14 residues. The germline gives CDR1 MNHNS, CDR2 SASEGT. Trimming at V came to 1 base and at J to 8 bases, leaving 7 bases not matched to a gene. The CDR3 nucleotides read TGTGCCAGCAGTGAAGACAGGGGTTCGGGGGGCTACACCTTC. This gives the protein CASSEDRGSGGYTF.

The CDR3 sequence: CASSGILVSYNEQFF. CDR3 DNA: TGTGCCAGCTCGGGTATCCTGGTATCCTACAATGAGCAGTTCTTC. The chain links TRBV27 to TRBJ2-1; no reliable D call. The CDR3 loop spans 15 amino acids. Trimming stripped 8 bases from V and 1 base from J, with 15 bases between. Germline-derived CDR1 and CDR2 are MNHEY and SMNVEV (reference sequence).

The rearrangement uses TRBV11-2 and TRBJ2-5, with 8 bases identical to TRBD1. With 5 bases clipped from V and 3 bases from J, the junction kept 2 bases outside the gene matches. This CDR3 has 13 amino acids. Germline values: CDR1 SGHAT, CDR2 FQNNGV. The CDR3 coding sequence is TGTGCCAGCAGCGTGGGACAGGAAGAGACCCAGTACTTC. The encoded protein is CASSVGQEETQYF.

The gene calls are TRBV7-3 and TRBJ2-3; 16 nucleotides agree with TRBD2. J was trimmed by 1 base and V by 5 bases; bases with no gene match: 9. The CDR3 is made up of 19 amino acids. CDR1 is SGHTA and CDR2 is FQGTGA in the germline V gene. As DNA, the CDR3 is TGTGCCAGCAGCCTGGGACTAGCGGGAGGGCCGGGGGGCACAGATACGCAGTATTTT. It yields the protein CASSLGLAGGPGGTDTQYF.

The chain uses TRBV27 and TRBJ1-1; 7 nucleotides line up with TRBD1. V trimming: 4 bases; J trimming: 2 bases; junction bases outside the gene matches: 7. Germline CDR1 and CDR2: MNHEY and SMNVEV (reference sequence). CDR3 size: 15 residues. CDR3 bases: TGTGCCAGCAGTTCGCAGACAGGGATAAACACTGAAGCTTTCTTT. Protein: CASSSQTGINTEAFF.

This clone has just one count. The CDR3 loop reads CASSPGTLKETQYF. In DNA form, the CDR3 reads TGCGCCAGCAGCCCCGGGACTCTGAAAGAGACCCAGTACTTC. The chain carries TRBV5-1 and TRBJ2-5, with D possibly matching TRBD2 (6 bases). The germline gives CDR1 SGHRS, CDR2 YFSETQ. CDR3 size: 14 residues. Trimming shortened V by 4 bases and J by 3 bases, and 13 bases separated the two germline ends.

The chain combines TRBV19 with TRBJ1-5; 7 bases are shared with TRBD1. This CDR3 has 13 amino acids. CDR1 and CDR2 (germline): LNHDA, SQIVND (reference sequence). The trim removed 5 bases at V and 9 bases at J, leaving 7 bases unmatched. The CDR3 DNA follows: TGTGCCAGTAGTGACAGGGCAGGTTGGCCCCAGCATTTT. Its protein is CASSDRAGWPQHF.

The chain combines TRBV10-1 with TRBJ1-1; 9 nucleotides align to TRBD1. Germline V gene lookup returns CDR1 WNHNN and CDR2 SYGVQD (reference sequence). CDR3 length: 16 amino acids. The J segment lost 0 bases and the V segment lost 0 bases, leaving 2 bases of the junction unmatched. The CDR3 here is CASSESTGGMNTEAFF. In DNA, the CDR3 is TGCGCCAGCAGTGAGTCGACAGGGGGGATGAACACTGAAGCTTTCTTT.

The chain's CDR3 is CASSLQDAEAFF. In nucleotides, the CDR3 is TGTGCCAGCAGCCTCCAAGACGCTGAAGCTTTCTTT. The V call is TRBV5-6, the J call TRBJ1-1; D not certain. The germline V gene encodes CDR1 SGHDT and CDR2 YYEEEE. Trimming cost V 4 bases and J 6 bases, with 10 bases left between them. The CDR3 extends over 12 amino acids.

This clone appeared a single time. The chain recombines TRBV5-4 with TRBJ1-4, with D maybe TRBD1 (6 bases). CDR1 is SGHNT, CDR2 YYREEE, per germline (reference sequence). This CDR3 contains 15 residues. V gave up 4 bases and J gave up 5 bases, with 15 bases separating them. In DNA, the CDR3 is TGTGCCAGCAGCCCATCAGGGGTACGCAATGAAAAACTGTTTTTT. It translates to CASSPSGVRNEKLFF.

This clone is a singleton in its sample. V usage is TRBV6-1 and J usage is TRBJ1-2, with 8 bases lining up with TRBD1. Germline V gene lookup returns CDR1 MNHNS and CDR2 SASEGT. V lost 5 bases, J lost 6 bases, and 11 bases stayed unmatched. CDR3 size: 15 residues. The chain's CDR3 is CASSPRTGQEDGYTF. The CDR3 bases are TGTGCCAGCAGTCCAAGGACAGGGCAGGAGGATGGCTACACCTTC.

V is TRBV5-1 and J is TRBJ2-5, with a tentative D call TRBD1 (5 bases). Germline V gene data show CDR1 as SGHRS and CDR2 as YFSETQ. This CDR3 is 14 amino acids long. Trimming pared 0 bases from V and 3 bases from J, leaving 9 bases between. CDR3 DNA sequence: TGCGCCAGCAGCTTGGTGGCAGGGAAAGAGACCCAGTACTTC. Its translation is CASSLVAGKETQYF.

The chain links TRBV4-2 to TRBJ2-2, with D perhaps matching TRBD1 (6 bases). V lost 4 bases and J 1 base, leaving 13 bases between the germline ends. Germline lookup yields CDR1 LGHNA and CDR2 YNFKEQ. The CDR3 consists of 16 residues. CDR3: CASSPRTAMNTGELFF. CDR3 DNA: TGTGCCAGCAGCCCTAGGACAGCCATGAACACCGGGGAGCTGTTTTTT.

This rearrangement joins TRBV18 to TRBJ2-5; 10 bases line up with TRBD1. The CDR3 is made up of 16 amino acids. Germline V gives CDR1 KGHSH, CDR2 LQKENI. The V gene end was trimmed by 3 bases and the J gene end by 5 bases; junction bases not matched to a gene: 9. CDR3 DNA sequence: TGTGCCAGCTCACCGATTCCGGGACAGGGGTCTGAGACCCAGTACTTC. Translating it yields CASSPIPGQGSETQYF.

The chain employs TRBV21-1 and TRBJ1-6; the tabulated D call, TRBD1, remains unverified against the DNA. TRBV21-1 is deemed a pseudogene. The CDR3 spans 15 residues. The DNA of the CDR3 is TGTGCCAGCAGCTCAGACAGAAGCATTAATTCACCCCTCCACTTT. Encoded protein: CASSSDRSINSPLHF.